This TCR beta chain emerged from a study of cytomegalovirus exposure and HLA in healthy donors. In the PCR, 60 Vbeta and 13 Jbeta primers were used. Sequencing used immunoSEQ multiplex PCR; TCRdb keeps in-frame clones, though not all of them. The sample shows over 150,000 clones, roughly 80% of them seen only once. Study results and limitations: Most sequenced TCRs were rare (though some public TCRs occurred in many donors). Being productive about 87% or about 30% of the time was typical of most TCR beta V segments in an earlier analysis. In a later analysis, productive TCRs from donors in an Asian-associated ancestry cluster reportedly carried fewer N-insertions than the cohort mean.

To note about this clone: The target antigen is unknown.

The TCR was taken from a young man in good health and CMV-seropositive. Sequences were obtained from PBMCs.

DNA of the CDR3: TGTGCCAGCAGTGCAATCGGCTCTAGCTCCTACGAGCAGTACTTC. As protein: CASSAIGSSSYEQYF. The chain carries TRBV25-1 and TRBJ2-7; unclear D gene. Per germline, CDR1 MGHDK and CDR2 SYGVNS. The CDR3 contains 15 residues. V was trimmed by 4 bases and J by 0 bases, leaving 13 bases between them.